Below, 20 T cell receptor beta chains from the same sample are listed, as sequenced in a study of molecular identifiers for immune sequencing clone quantification. TCRdb ran MiXCR on the PCR reads and lists one entry per CDR3 protein. The data hold hundreds of thousands of distinct CDR3 sequences, with over 25% observed a single time. The sample taken for sequencing was naive CD8+ T cells from blood, with Jurkat cell RNA spiked in. The subset was: FACS-sorted CD8+CD4-CCR7+CD45RA+ naive T cells. These receptors were collected from a human donor in good health. Some libraries in this study had Jurkat cell RNA spiked in.

This clonotype was observed a few times. The chain carries TRBV30 and TRBJ1-1; TRBD1 is a possible D gene (5 bases). Germline values: CDR1 GTSNPN, CDR2 SVGIG (reference sequence). V was cut by 0 bases and J by 4 bases, with 12 bases left in between. This CDR3 is 14 amino acids long. The CDR3 sequence: CAWSVTVKGTEAFF. As DNA, the CDR3 is TGTGCCTGGAGTGTGACAGTTAAGGGCACTGAAGCTTTCTTT.

Turning to this clonotype: This CDR3 fails to terminate in the conserved phenylalanine or tryptophan, so it likely reflects a read error. This rearrangement joins TRBV7-9 to TRBJ2-7, with 8 nucleotides matching TRBD1. CDR3 size: 14 residues. Looked up from germline, CDR1 is SEHNR and CDR2 is FQNEAQ (reference sequence). V shed 4 bases and J 2 bases; nucleotides not matched to a gene: 4. The CDR3, as DNA: TGTGCCAGCAGCTCGAGACAGGGGCCCTACGAGCAGTACATC. Its translation is CASSSRQGPYEQYI.

The sample holds many counts of this clonotype. The chain combines TRBV4-1 with TRBJ2-7; 8 bases agree with TRBD1. In germline, CDR1 is MGHRA, CDR2 YSYEKL. V was clipped by 3 bases and J by 3 bases; unmatched bases: 7. The CDR3 totals 15 residues. In DNA form, the CDR3 reads TGCGCCAGCAGCCACAGCACAGGGGGATACTACGAGCAGTACTTC. Residues: CASSHSTGGYYEQYF.

The chain recombines TRBV12-3 or TRBV12-4 with TRBJ2-7; 11 bases are shared with TRBD2. CDR3 length: 15 amino acids. J lost 3 bases, V lost 6 bases, and 7 bases had no gene match. The CDR3 loop reads CASSPDSGRGYEQYF. The CDR3 DNA reads as TGTGCCAGCAGCCCTGATAGCGGGAGGGGCTACGAGCAGTACTTC.

Concerning this clonotype: At one boundary the junction diverges from the germline segment, which might be a read error. This rearrangement joins TRBV5-1 to TRBJ2-2, with TRBD2 matching 8 bases. Looked up from germline, CDR1 is SGHRS and CDR2 is YFSETQ. This CDR3 has 17 residues. The CDR3 DNA sequence: TGCGCCAGCAAACTAGCGGACCCAAACCCGAACACCGAGGAGCTGTTTTTT. It encodes CASKLADPNPNTEELFF.

This chain uses TRBV6-2 or TRBV6-3 with TRBJ1-5, with D possibly TRBD1 on 5 matching bases. Trimming left V 5 bases short and J 1 base short, with 21 bases between. Looked up from germline, CDR1 is MNHEY and CDR2 is SVGEGT. The CDR3 spans 18 residues. CDR3 sequence reads: CASSLDSGAWGSNQPQHF. As DNA, the CDR3 is TGTGCCAGCAGTCTAGACTCCGGGGCGTGGGGAAGCAATCAGCCCCAGCATTTT.

The chain joins TRBV20-1 to TRBJ2-3, with D possibly matching TRBD2 (5 bases). The CDR3 has 12 amino acids. Trimming cost V 6 bases and J 5 bases, with 12 bases left between them. Germline V gene lookup returns CDR1 DFQATT and CDR2 SNEGSKA (reference sequence). CDR3 sequence (DNA): TGCAGTGCCGAGGCGGGTATAGATACGCAGTATTTT. It is translated as CSAEAGIDTQYF.

With respect to this clonotype: A much larger clone lies one base from this, so it may be a read error. The chain links TRBV7-9 to TRBJ2-7, with a possible D match to TRBD2 (5 bases). The germline V gene encodes CDR1 SEHNR and CDR2 FQNEAQ (reference sequence). The CDR3 runs to 15 residues. CDR3 nucleotide sequence: TGTGCCAGCAGCTTAGGCAGTTTATCGGGGTACGAGCGGTACTTC. Amino acids: CASSLGSLSGYERYF.

This clonotype was detected a few times. At one end, the junction sequence differs from germline, possibly due to a read error. The genes are TRBV6-2 or TRBV6-3 and TRBJ1-2, with no clear D. This CDR3 spans 13 amino acids. From germline, CDR1 is MNHEY and CDR2 SVGEGT. In DNA form, the CDR3 reads TGTGGCAGCACCCGAAGTCCCAACTATGGCTACACCTTC. Translated, it gives CGSTRSPNYGYTF.

This clonotype was observed many times. This chain joins TRBV12-3 or TRBV12-4 and TRBJ2-7; 8 bases map to TRBD2. V shed 3 bases and J 2 bases; nucleotides not matched to a gene: 3. The CDR3 covers 14 residues. The CDR3 reads CASSFGGETYEQYF. The DNA of the CDR3 is TGTGCCAGCAGTTTCGGGGGGGAAACCTACGAGCAGTACTTC.

The chain joins TRBV7-9 to TRBJ2-2; 7 bases are a match to TRBD2. V was clipped by 3 bases and J by 0 bases; unmatched bases: 19. The CDR3 runs 21 residues. CDR1 is SEHNR, CDR2 FQNEAQ, per germline (reference sequence). DNA for the CDR3: TGTGCCAGCAGCTTGGTCCTGGTAGAGAAGGTAGCGGGCGCGAACACCGGGGAGCTGTTTTTT. Encoded protein: CASSLVLVEKVAGANTGELFF.

The chain joins TRBV7-9 to TRBJ2-7; tentatively, D is TRBD1 (5 bases). CDR3 length: 14 residues. V was shortened by 5 bases and J by 2 bases, with 13 bases between the two germline ends. Looked up from germline, CDR1 is SEHNR and CDR2 is FQNEAQ (reference sequence). The CDR3 nucleotides read TGTGCCAGCAGCCCAGTCCAAGGGGCCTACGAGCAGTACTTC. Protein sequence: CASSPVQGAYEQYF.

The rearrangement links TRBV9 to TRBJ2-7; 11 bases align to TRBD2. The ends lost 3 bases at V and 2 bases at J; junction bases unmatched: 7. Germline V CDR1 and CDR2: SGDLS, YYNGEE. This CDR3 is 16 amino acids long. The CDR3 nucleotides are TGTGCCAGCAGCGAGGGACTAGCGGAAAAGACCTACGAGCAGTACTTC. It is translated as CASSEGLAEKTYEQYF.

This clonotype was seen ten or more times. The chain is built from TRBV4-3 and TRBJ1-4; D ambiguous. Germline V lookup: CDR1 LGHNA, CDR2 YSLEER. The CDR3 consists of 15 residues. With 0 bases removed from V and 5 bases from J, the gap between germline ends came to 10 bases. The CDR3 bases are TGCGCCAGCAGCCAAGATGACTCAGACAATGAAAAACTGTTTTTT. This sequence encodes CASSQDDSDNEKLFF.

V usage is TRBV20-1 and J usage is TRBJ2-7; 8 nucleotides agree with TRBD2. CDR3 length: 16 amino acids. Germline loops: CDR1 DFQATT, CDR2 SNEGSKA (reference sequence). V lost 5 bases, J lost 5 bases, and 17 bases stayed unmatched. CDR3 sequence reads: CSAPSQGGTSFNEQYF. The CDR3 nucleotides are TGCAGTGCTCCATCACAGGGAGGGACTAGTTTCAACGAGCAGTACTTC.

At least ten counts were recorded for this clonotype. The chain couples TRBV29-1 to TRBJ2-7; possibly TRBD2 for D (6 bases). Trimming took 1 base from V and 2 from J, leaving 15 bases between them. Germline V gives CDR1 SQVTM, CDR2 ANQGSEA. This CDR3 is 15 amino acids long. The CDR3 bases are TGCAGCGTTGAAGCCGAGGAGGGGAGAGCCTACGAGCAGTACTTC. Its protein product is CSVEAEEGRAYEQYF.

This clonotype was detected a few times. The chain has TRBV12-3 or TRBV12-4 and TRBJ2-1; no reliable D call. The CDR3 has 15 amino acids. The V end was cut by 10 bases, the J end by 2 bases, with 18 bases between. The CDR3 DNA is TGTGCCATCATTCTTAAGGGCCTAGCCTACAATGAGCAGTTCTTC. Translating gives CAIILKGLAYNEQFF.

The chain employs TRBV6-6 and TRBJ2-2; tentatively, D is TRBD1 (6 bases). V shed 2 bases and J shed 5 bases, with 12 bases lying between them. This CDR3 region has 15 residues. Germline CDR1 reads MNHNY; CDR2 reads SVGAGI (reference sequence). The CDR3 reads CASSYRQGITGELFF. CDR3 DNA sequence: TGTGCCAGCAGTTACAGGCAGGGGATAACCGGGGAGCTGTTTTTT.

This chain connects TRBV5-3 to TRBJ2-2; D assignment may be TRBD1 or TRBD2 (6 bases each). TRBV5-3 is an open reading frame whose function is uncertain. CDR3 length: 16 residues. V lost 8 bases to trimming and J lost 6 bases, with 23 bases between them. Here the CDR3 DNA reads TGTGCCAGCAGCGGCACAAGGGGGGAAGGCCCCGGGGAGCTGTTTTTT. This codes for CASSGTRGEGPGELFF.

The V call is TRBV20-1, the J call TRBJ2-7; D may be TRBD1 (5 bases). The CDR3 length is 16 residues. V lost 4 bases, J lost 0 bases, and 19 bases lay in between. Per germline, CDR1 DFQATT and CDR2 SNEGSKA (reference sequence). The DNA for the CDR3 is TGCAGTGCTATGTCCGGGTCAGGGCTTCCCTCCTACGAGCAGTACTTC. This encodes CSAMSGSGLPSYEQYF.